This T cell receptor beta chain appears in the sequencing data of a study of T cell repertoires in cytomegalovirus infection. Study conclusions and caveats: HLA-C-restricted TCR beta clonotypes specific for CMV led the ex vivo response. Cumulated frequencies of public TCR beta families served to identify carriers of CMV plus the relevant HLA.

One entry per CDR3 protein, called by TCRdb with MiXCR from the reads. Counted here are approximately 500,000 distinct CDR3 sequences, 16% occurring once; the ten biggest clones make up 24%. This CDR3 contains 16 residues. V was pared by 2 bases and J by 6 bases, with 18 bases between. Germline CDR1 and CDR2: SGHVS and FNYEAQ. The sample holds many counts of this clonotype. Its antigen remains unidentified. The clonotype was recovered from a human donor in good health (CMV status not recorded). Some clones in this sample may be carry-over from other donors' samples. Sequencing input: CD8+ T cells from PBMCs. The chain is built from TRBV7-6 and TRBJ2-3; the D call may be TRBD1 or TRBD2 (5 bases each). CDR3 nucleotides: TGTGCCAGCAGCTTAAAGGTGTTTGGGGGAATGGATACGCAGTATTTT. Its protein is CASSLKVFGGMDTQYF.